This T cell receptor (beta chain) was obtained from a study of beta chain features in type 1 diabetes. At the level of the study: The study found patients and healthy donors alike in age, gender and cell yields.

Study-wide points: For cells with high TCR expression, cDNA sequencing could yield over-representation.

Regarding this clone: The antigen remains unidentified.

V lost 0 bases and J lost 5, with 12 bases in between. Germline CDR1 SGHRS, CDR2 YFSETQ. The CDR3 runs 15 residues. Isolated RNA was reverse transcribed in full, so expressed TCRB transcripts were sequenced. The method was immunoSEQ multiplex PCR; TCRdb's version includes in-frame clones alone and lacks a portion of them. The repertoire holds hundreds of thousands of clones, with 14% as singletons. Stem cell-like memory, regulatory, central memory and naive CD4+ cells were sorted via CD45RO/CCR7/CD25/CD127/CD95/CD27. This chain connects TRBV5-1 to TRBJ2-1, with D possibly TRBD1 on 5 matching bases. The clonotype was recovered from a man aged 25 to 45 in good health. The specimen sequenced was naive CD4+ T cells from blood. This chain's CDR3 is CASSLGQGPHNEQFF. In DNA, the CDR3 is TGCGCCAGCAGCTTGGGGCAGGGTCCCCACAATGAGCAGTTCTTC.